A selection of T cell receptor beta chains follows, all from one sample in a study of T cell responses to AZD1222 COVID-19 vaccine. Profiling relied on immunoSEQ multiplex PCR, and the TCRdb table lists in-frame clones only, not all of them. The sample includes approximately 130,000 clones, roughly 85% of them seen just once. The input for sequencing was peripheral blood, taken 28 days after the second dose of the MenACWY control vaccine. The receptors stem from an adult who received the MenACWY meningococcal vaccine as a control. The CDR3 runs from the conserved cysteine through the conserved F or W. Rows give clone size only sometimes, using once, few, many, or a class for an expanded clone.

once	TRBJ1-3	TRBV5-4	CASSGTGSATIYF
-	TRBJ2-1	TRBV24-1	CATSGGRDREGNEQFF
-	TRBJ1-2	TRBV6-2/TRBV6-3	CASSYKDGYTF
-	TRBJ2-7	TRBV9	CASSPLGGNYEQYF
-	TRBJ1-2	TRBV7-2	CASSFTRGNGYTF
-	TRBJ2-7	TRBV18	CASSRGPTSGRAYEQYF
-	TRBJ2-3	TRBV19	CASSSLGQGATDTQYF
few	TRBJ2-2	TRBV11-1	CASSFVRTGELFF
-	TRBJ2-5	TRBV28	CASRGQGETQYF
-	TRBJ1-2	TRBV10-2	CASRDRGYGYTF
-	TRBJ2-1	TRBV3-1/TRBV3-2	CASTTSPRGEQFF
-	TRBJ1-5	TRBV7-2	CASSSQGDQPQHF
-	TRBJ2-3	TRBV2	CASEVGTDTQYF
-	TRBJ2-2	TRBV4-1	CASSHLGPGQNTGELFF